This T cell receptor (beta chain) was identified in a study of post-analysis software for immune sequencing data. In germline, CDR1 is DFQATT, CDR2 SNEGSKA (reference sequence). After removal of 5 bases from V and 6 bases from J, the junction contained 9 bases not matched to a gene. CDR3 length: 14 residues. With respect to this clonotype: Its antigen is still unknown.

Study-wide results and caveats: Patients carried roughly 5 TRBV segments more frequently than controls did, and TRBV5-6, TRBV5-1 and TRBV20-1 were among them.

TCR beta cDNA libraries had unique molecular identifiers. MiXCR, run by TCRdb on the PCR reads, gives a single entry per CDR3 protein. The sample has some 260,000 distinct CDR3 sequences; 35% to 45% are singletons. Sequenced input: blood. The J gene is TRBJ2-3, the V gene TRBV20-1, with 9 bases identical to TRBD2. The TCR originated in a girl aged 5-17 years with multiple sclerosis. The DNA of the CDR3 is TGCAGTGCTGACACCGGGACTAGCAGTGATACGCAGTATTTT. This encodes CSADTGTSSDTQYF.